This T cell receptor beta chain is from a study of OX40 agonist ivuxolimab in advanced cancers. Sequencing used immunoSEQ multiplex PCR; TCRdb keeps in-frame clones, though not all of them. Among more than 25,000 clones listed, roughly 74% were seen once. V lost 4 bases and J 4 bases, leaving 8 bases between the germline ends. Germline V CDR1 and CDR2: SGDLS, YYNGEE. This CDR3 spans 12 amino acids. This material consisted of CD4+ or CD8+ T cells sorted from blood, taken in a trial of the OX40 agonist ivuxolimab. This receptor was taken from an adult with an advanced solid tumor such as melanoma, head and neck, liver or kidney cancer. The chain couples TRBV9 to TRBJ1-2; no firm D call. The CDR3 loop reads CASSPGSYGYTF. The DNA of the CDR3 is TGTGCCAGCAGCCCAGGATCCTATGGCTACACCTTC. Drawing the rest from reference TRBV9 and TRBJ1-2, the complete variable domain is DSGVTQTPKHLITATGQRVTLRCSPRSGDLSVYWYQQSLDQGLQFLIQYYNGEERAKGNILERFSAQQFPDLHSELNLSSLELGDSALYFCASSPGSYGYTFGSGTRLTVV.